The 31 T cell receptor beta chains in this list originate from one sample, sequenced in a study of blood T cell repertoires in COVID-19. Assay: immunoSEQ multiplex PCR; the TCRdb copy retains only in-frame clones and omits some. The data contain about 150,000 clones, about 80% of them seen just once; the ten biggest clones take up 7.3%. Sequenced: PBMCs or T cells enriched from blood (not recorded which). The receptors were gathered from a man over 45 who had recovered from COVID-19.

The chain is built from TRBV3-1 (or the pseudogene TRBV3-2) and TRBJ1-4; the match to TRBD1 covers 11 bases. Germline loops: CDR1 LGHDT, CDR2 YNNKEL (reference sequence). J lost 10 bases, V lost 4 bases, and 5 bases had no gene match. The CDR3 totals 14 residues. CDR3 in DNA: TGTGCCAGCAGCCGGGACAGGGGGGGCGGAAAACTGTTTTTT. Amino acid sequence: CASSRDRGGGKLFF.

V gene TRBV3-1 (or the pseudogene TRBV3-2) combines with J gene TRBJ1-2; D ambiguous. The germline V and J ends were trimmed by 0 bases and 4 bases, with 6 bases remaining between them. The CDR3 length is 13 residues. Germline lookup yields CDR1 LGHDT and CDR2 YNNKEL (reference sequence). CDR3 amino acids: CASSQEDFYGYTF. CDR3 sequence (DNA): TGTGCCAGCAGCCAAGAGGACTTCTATGGCTACACCTTC.

The rearrangement joins TRBV19 to TRBJ2-1; perhaps TRBD1 as D (6 bases). The CDR3 length is 15 residues. V lost 7 bases and J lost 0, with 13 bases in between. Germline CDR1 and CDR2: LNHDA and SQIVND (reference sequence). CDR3 sequence: CASKDSLSSYNEQFF. The CDR3 bases are TGTGCCAGTAAGGACAGCCTTAGCTCCTACAATGAGCAGTTCTTC. Based on the CDR3 plus reference TRBV19 and TRBJ2-1, the full variable domain is DGGITQSPKYLFRKEGQNVTLSCEQNLNHDAMYWYRQDPGQGLRLIYYSQIVNDFQKGDIAEGYSVSREKKESFPLTVTSAQKNPTAFYLCASKDSLSSYNEQFFGPGTRLTVL.

The J gene is TRBJ2-7, the V gene TRBV6-5; D may be TRBD1 (5 bases). The CDR3 is made up of 13 amino acids. Per the germline V gene, CDR1 is MNHEY and CDR2 is SVGAGI. Trimming pared 6 bases from V and 2 bases from J, leaving 11 bases between. The DNA of the CDR3 is TGTGCCAGCAGATTGACAGTACCCTACGAGCAGTACTTC. Residues: CASRLTVPYEQYF.

V is TRBV7-8 and J is TRBJ2-1; the match to TRBD2 covers 11 bases. The CDR3 loop spans 21 amino acids. The germline gives CDR1 SGHVS, CDR2 FQNEAQ. After removal of 1 base from V and 0 bases from J, the junction contained 14 bases not matched to a gene. CDR3 amino acids: CASSLESRGLAGPSSYNEQFF. CDR3 DNA sequence: TGTGCCAGCAGCTTAGAATCCCGCGGACTAGCGGGTCCCAGCTCCTACAATGAGCAGTTCTTC.

The chain employs TRBV5-6 and TRBJ2-2; D perhaps matches TRBD1 (8 bases). Trimming removed 5 bases at V and 4 bases at J, with 18 bases between. CDR1 is SGHDT and CDR2 is YYEEEE in the germline V gene. The length of the CDR3 is 16 residues. CDR3 DNA sequence: TGTGCCAGCAGGGAACAGGGGGGGACAGCCACCGGGGAGCTGTTTTTT. Translation gives CASREQGGTATGELFF.

This clone was seen at least ten times. The genes are TRBV24-1 and TRBJ2-5; TRBD2 agrees at 10 bases. CDR1 is KGHDR, CDR2 SFDVKD, per germline. Losses at the gene ends were 7 bases for V and 3 bases for J; bases not matched to a gene: 10. The CDR3 contains 16 residues. DNA for the CDR3: TGTGCCACCAGCCCAACTCTAGCGGGGGTCAAAGAGACCCAGTACTTC. It codes for CATSPTLAGVKETQYF.

This clone came up once. The V and J genes are TRBV9 and TRBJ1-5, with D possibly matching TRBD1 (5 bases). V was shortened by 6 bases and J by 7 bases, with 26 bases between the two germline ends. Germline lookup yields CDR1 SGDLS and CDR2 YYNGEE. The CDR3 has 17 residues. CDR3 in DNA: TGTGCCAGCACCCCGGGGGGGAGGGAGGTCACTCAGCAGCCCCAGCATTTT. It is translated as CASTPGGREVTQQPQHF.

J is TRBJ2-3 and V is TRBV5-1; 14 nucleotides agree with TRBD2. This CDR3 is built from 16 residues. V trimming: 5 bases; J trimming: 2 bases; junction bases outside the gene matches: 4. CDR1 is SGHRS, CDR2 YFSETQ, per germline. CDR3 sequence reads: CASRRTSGGPTDTQYF. CDR3 DNA sequence: TGCGCCAGCAGACGGACTAGCGGGGGGCCCACAGATACGCAGTATTTT.

J is TRBJ1-1 and V is TRBV10-3; D remains ambiguous. The CDR3 totals 14 residues. Germline V gene data show CDR1 as ENHRY and CDR2 as SYGVKD. The V end lost 2 bases, the J end lost 5 bases, and 12 bases lay between the germline ends. CDR3 in DNA: TGTGCCATCAGTGAGAGGGTCGGGAGGACTGAAGCTTTCTTT. Its protein product is CAISERVGRTEAFF.

The rearrangement uses TRBV7-2 and TRBJ1-3; D is possibly TRBD1 (6 bases). The germline CDR1 and CDR2 sequences are SGHTA and FQGNSA. Between the trimmed V and J ends, which lost 1 base and 0 bases, there was a span of 13 bases. CDR3 length equals 17 residues. This chain's CDR3 is CASSLVLDSRSGNTIYF. CDR3 DNA: TGTGCCAGCAGCTTAGTCTTGGACAGTCGCTCTGGAAACACCATATATTTT.

CDR3 region: CASSLVGTSGGANEQFF. In DNA form, the CDR3 reads TGCGCCAGCAGCTTGGTAGGGACTAGCGGGGGGGCCAATGAGCAGTTCTTC. V and J are TRBV5-1 and TRBJ2-1; 16 nucleotides align to TRBD2. Germline CDR1 SGHRS, CDR2 YFSETQ. J was trimmed by 6 bases and V by 0 bases; bases with no gene match: 3. The CDR3 has 17 amino acids.

The gene calls are TRBV7-9 and TRBJ2-7, with D possibly matching TRBD2 (6 bases). V gave up 1 base and J gave up 5 bases, with 12 bases separating them. CDR1 SEHNR and CDR2 FQNEAQ come from the germline V gene (reference sequence). The CDR3 is 14 amino acids. The DNA for the CDR3 is TGTGCCAGCAGCTTAGGTCGGGGGAGGAACGAGCAGTACTTC. Translated: CASSLGRGRNEQYF.

Worth noting for this clone: Other DNA sequences in the sample encode the same CDR3. V gene TRBV18 combines with J gene TRBJ2-2, with 7 bases aligning to TRBD1. The CDR3 runs 15 residues. Germline CDR1 and CDR2: KGHSH and LQKENI. The ends lost 1 base at V and 1 base at J; junction bases unmatched: 0. The chain's CDR3 is CASSPRTGNTGELFF. CDR3 in DNA: TGTGCCAGCTCACCACGGACAGGGAACACCGGGGAGCTGTTTTTT. The full variable domain, rest sourced from reference TRBV18 and TRBJ2-2, is NAGVMQNPRHLVRRRGQEARLRCSPMKGHSHVYWYRQLPEEGLKFMVYLQKENIIDESGMPKERFSAEFPKEGPSILRIQQVVRGDSAAYFCASSPRTGNTGELFFGEGSRLTVL.

This sequence joins TRBV29-1 and TRBJ1-1; TRBD1 might be the D (5 bases). The CDR3 consists of 13 residues. V dropped 7 bases and J dropped 5 bases, with 17 bases sitting between them. CDR1 and CDR2 (germline): SQVTM, ANQGSEA. The CDR3 coding sequence is TGCAGCGCTGGCGGGGGGGTGAGGACTGAAGCTTTCTTT. It encodes CSAGGGVRTEAFF.

The rearrangement links TRBV4-1 to TRBJ1-5, with TRBD1 as a possible D gene (6 bases). V lost 2 bases, J lost 5 bases, and 10 bases lay in between. Germline V CDR1 and CDR2: MGHRA, YSYEKL. This CDR3 comprises 14 residues. The CDR3 coding sequence is TGCGCCAGCAGCCAACAGGGGAAGGATCAGCCCCAGCATTTT. As protein: CASSQQGKDQPQHF.

The chain has TRBV6-5 and TRBJ2-7; TRBD2 is a possible D gene (6 bases). This CDR3 is built from 13 residues. The germline V and J ends were trimmed by 11 bases and 3 bases, with 17 bases remaining between them. From germline, CDR1 is MNHEY and CDR2 SVGAGI. The CDR3, as DNA: TGTGCCGCGGGGTCAGCGCCACTCTACGAGCAGTACTTC. Amino acids: CAAGSAPLYEQYF.

This sequence joins TRBV1 and TRBJ2-7; the table gives TRBD2 as D, unverified against the DNA. TRBV1 is described as a pseudogene. This CDR3 is 18 amino acids long. The CDR3 loop reads CTSSQGMREAGARDEQYF. The CDR3 region has the DNA TGCACCAGCAGCCAAGGGATGCGAGAAGCGGGGGCTCGGGACGAGCAGTACTTC.

The chain recombines TRBV29-1 with TRBJ1-2; 7 bases are a match to TRBD1. The V and J ends lost 1 base and 3 bases, in that order; junction bases with no gene match: 8. The CDR3 sequence is 15 residues long. Looked up from germline, CDR1 is SQVTM and CDR2 is ANQGSEA. The CDR3 coding sequence is TGCAGCGTTGAAGGGGCCAGGGACAGTTACTATGGCTACACCTTC. This encodes CSVEGARDSYYGYTF.

This chain connects TRBV5-6 to TRBJ2-4; TRBD1 is a possible D gene (6 bases). The CDR3 consists of 14 residues. Germline CDR1 reads SGHDT; CDR2 reads YYEEEE. With 0 bases removed from V and 7 bases from J, the gap between germline ends came to 11 bases. The CDR3 bases are TGTGCCAGCAGCTTGGCGTGGGGGCGGAACATTCAGTACTTC. Translated: CASSLAWGRNIQYF.

This clone was found a few times. The J gene is TRBJ1-2, the V gene TRBV2, with 8 nucleotides matching TRBD1. CDR3 length: 12 residues. In germline, CDR1 is SNHLY, CDR2 FYNNEI. V gave up 7 bases and J gave up 6 bases; unmatched junction bases: 4. In DNA form, the CDR3 reads TGTGCCAGCAAGGACAGGGTGGATGGCTACACCTTC. This encodes CASKDRVDGYTF.

The rearrangement joins TRBV6-2 or TRBV6-3 to TRBJ2-5, with 8 bases matching TRBD2. This CDR3 region has 15 residues. Germline CDR1 and CDR2: MNHEY and SVGEGT. Losses at the gene ends were 5 bases for V and 1 base for J; bases not matched to a gene: 6. DNA of the CDR3: TGTGCCAGCAGTAACCCCGGGACTAGCCAAGAGACCCAGTACTTC. Translated: CASSNPGTSQETQYF.

The rearrangement links TRBV7-8 to TRBJ2-3, with 7 nucleotides matching TRBD2. This CDR3 region has 16 residues. Germline CDR1 reads SGHVS; CDR2 reads FQNEAQ. V was clipped by 3 bases and J by 2 bases; unmatched bases: 8. This CDR3 reads CASSLRTRTNTDTQYF. The CDR3 DNA follows: TGTGCCAGCAGCTTGAGGACTAGGACAAACACAGATACGCAGTATTTT.

This chain links TRBV9 with TRBJ1-3, with D hard to call. CDR3 length equals 12 residues. CDR1 SGDLS and CDR2 YYNGEE come from the germline V gene. V lost 0 bases and J lost 8, with 6 bases in between. The CDR3 sequence is CASSVDGDTIYF. The DNA of the CDR3 is TGTGCCAGCAGCGTAGACGGGGACACCATATATTTT. Complete variable domain (other parts from reference TRBV9 and TRBJ1-3): DSGVTQTPKHLITATGQRVTLRCSPRSGDLSVYWYQQSLDQGLQFLIQYYNGEERAKGNILERFSAQQFPDLHSELNLSSLELGDSALYFCASSVDGDTIYFGEGSWLTVV.

This rearrangement joins TRBV5-1 to TRBJ1-1; maybe TRBD1 (6 bases). CDR3 length: 14 amino acids. The germline V and J ends were trimmed by 4 bases and 7 bases, with 17 bases remaining between them. CDR1 and CDR2 (germline): SGHRS, YFSETQ. CDR3 sequence: CASSPQGTRLEAFF. The CDR3 region has the DNA TGCGCCAGCAGCCCACAGGGTACTAGACTTGAAGCTTTCTTT.

As concerns this clone: At the DNA level, this CDR3 is encoded by other sequences in the same sample as well. CDR3 DNA sequence: TGTGCCAGCTCACCGGGACAGGGGAACACCGGGGAGCTGTTTTTT. Protein sequence: CASSPGQGNTGELFF. The chain links TRBV18 to TRBJ2-2; 9 positions match TRBD1. This CDR3 is built from 15 residues. The ends lost 3 bases at V and 1 base at J; junction bases unmatched: 0. Germline V gives CDR1 KGHSH, CDR2 LQKENI.

The rearrangement joins TRBV6-5 to TRBJ1-1; D perhaps matches TRBD1 (5 bases). Germline V gives CDR1 MNHEY, CDR2 SVGAGI. Trimming left V 4 bases short and J 0 bases short, with 6 bases between. The CDR3 loop spans 13 amino acids. Here the CDR3 reads CASSLTVNTEAFF. The CDR3 DNA follows: TGTGCCAGCAGTTTGACAGTGAACACTGAAGCTTTCTTT.

The chain is built from TRBV7-2 and TRBJ1-6; 7 bases fit TRBD1. The J segment lost 4 bases and the V segment lost 5 bases, leaving 8 bases of the junction unmatched. This CDR3 comprises 16 residues. Germline lookup yields CDR1 SGHTA and CDR2 FQGNSA. In DNA form, the CDR3 reads TGTGCCAGCAGCCCACGACAGGGCGGGTATAATTCACCCCTCCACTTT. Its translation is CASSPRQGGYNSPLHF.

About this clone: The junction shows a germline mismatch at one end, possibly a read error. The gene calls are TRBV7-7 and TRBJ2-6; no clear D gene. CDR1 and CDR2 from the germline V gene are SSHAT and FNYEAQ (reference sequence). This CDR3 is 13 amino acids long. CDR3 sequence reads: CASSPPGANVLTF. The CDR3 coding sequence is TGTGCTAGCAGCCCCCCGGGGGCCAACGTCCTGACTTTC.

The rearrangement joins TRBV7-5 to TRBJ2-7; the table calls TRBD2, which could not be checked here. TRBV7-5 is a listed pseudogene. This CDR3 has 19 amino acids. The CDR3 region has the DNA TGTGCCAGAAGCTTAGAGGTCCTAGCGGGGGCATTAGTCTCCTACGAGCAGTACTTC. It specifies CARSLEVLAGALVSYEQYF.

The chain joins TRBV19 to TRBJ1-1, with 7 bases identical to TRBD1. The J segment lost 1 base and the V segment lost 4 bases, leaving 9 bases of the junction unmatched. Germline assignment: CDR1 LNHDA and CDR2 SQIVND (reference sequence). This CDR3 has 16 amino acids. Here the CDR3 DNA reads TGTGCCAGTAGTACCCGGACAGGAGACCGGAACACTGAAGCTTTCTTT. Amino acids: CASSTRTGDRNTEAFF.